Below are 14 T cell receptor beta chains sequenced from a single sample in a study of CD8 T cells in ankylosing spondylitis (dated by TCRdb to 2016 to 2017). The library was generated by 5' RACE. The instrument given in TCRdb is Illumina HiSeq 2500. The public reads were reprocessed in TCRdb via fastp at Q25 and MiXCR, keeping in-frame beta chains. Rows matching on CDR3 protein sequence are summarized as one entry with the most common DNA and genes. For this sample the table gives about 240,000 distinct CDR3 sequences, of which around 7.8% were detected only once. The ten largest make up 6.5% to 7% of the sample. The sequenced material came from blood, either unsorted or a sorted T cell fraction (not recorded which). The receptors stem from a male donor with ankylosing spondylitis or in good health (not recorded which).

This clonotype was observed a few times. This rearrangement joins TRBV2 to TRBJ2-1; 10 bases map to TRBD2. J lost 8 bases, V lost 0 bases, and 16 bases had no gene match. The CDR3 sequence is 19 residues long. Germline V gene lookup returns CDR1 SNHLY and CDR2 FYNNEI. The CDR3 DNA reads as TGTGCCAGCAGTGAAGCCCAGCAGTCTAGCGGGAGATGGGGCCATGAGCAGTTCTTC. Translation: CASSEAQQSSGRWGHEQFF.

This clonotype came up many times. The chain is built from TRBV5-1 and TRBJ1-6; D call uncertain. Trimming stripped 2 bases from V and 6 bases from J, with 18 bases between. Germline CDR1 SGHRS, CDR2 YFSETQ. This CDR3 comprises 17 residues. CDR3 amino acids: CASSLWGASSSNSPLHF. CDR3 in DNA: TGCGCCAGCAGCTTATGGGGAGCCTCGTCGAGTAATTCACCCCTCCACTTT.

This clonotype was recorded many times. This chain connects TRBV18 to TRBJ1-5; D gene unclear. Germline V CDR1 and CDR2: KGHSH, LQKENI. The CDR3 length is 13 residues. Trimming took 2 bases from V and 4 from J, leaving 6 bases between them. The DNA of the CDR3 is TGTGCCAGCTCACCAGATGGAAATCAGCCCCAGCATTTT. Encoded protein: CASSPDGNQPQHF.

CDR3 sequence: CASSQDSGLSTDTQYF. The CDR3 DNA sequence: TGTGCCAGCAGCCAAGATAGTGGACTCAGCACAGATACGCAGTATTTT. The rearrangement uses TRBV3-1 and TRBJ2-3, with D possibly TRBD2 on 5 matching bases. The CDR3 is made up of 16 amino acids. CDR1 is LGHDT, CDR2 YNNKEL, per germline (reference sequence). Trimming left V 0 bases short and J 0 bases short, with 10 bases between.

The chain couples TRBV10-3 to TRBJ1-2; D remains unclear. V was shortened by 5 bases and J by 2 bases, with 15 bases between the two germline ends. CDR3 length: 15 amino acids. CDR1 and CDR2 from the germline V gene are ENHRY and SYGVKD. The CDR3 region is CAISRSGQRNYGYTF. In DNA form, the CDR3 reads TGTGCCATCAGTAGGTCCGGGCAGCGAAACTATGGCTACACCTTC.

This clonotype was seen at least ten times. The rearrangement joins TRBV29-1 to TRBJ2-3; D gene unclear. Trimming pared 5 bases from V and 4 bases from J, leaving 16 bases between. The CDR3 is 14 amino acids. Germline V gene data show CDR1 as SQVTM and CDR2 as ANQGSEA. This CDR3 is CSVRLRRSPDTQYF. The DNA of the CDR3 is TGCAGCGTTCGCCTCAGGAGATCCCCAGATACGCAGTATTTT.

This clonotype was observed many times. The chain joins TRBV3-1 to TRBJ2-5; D is undetermined. V was cut by 3 bases and J by 1 base, with 9 bases left in between. Germline V lookup: CDR1 LGHDT, CDR2 YNNKEL (reference sequence). CDR3 length equals 14 residues. CDR3 in DNA: TGTGCCAGCAGCCATGGCAGCGTCCAAGAGACCCAGTACTTC. Its translation: CASSHGSVQETQYF.

This clonotype has at least ten counts. The chain has TRBV10-3 and TRBJ2-7; the D gene is possibly TRBD2 (6 bases). The CDR3 sequence is 12 residues long. The V and J ends lost 5 bases and 4 bases respectively, with 9 bases between them. Germline loops: CDR1 ENHRY, CDR2 SYGVKD. In DNA, the CDR3 is TGTGCCATCAGTAGCGGGTTATACGAGCAGTACTTC. It encodes CAISSGLYEQYF.

This clonotype was detected ten times or more. The genes are TRBV5-1 and TRBJ2-1, with TRBD2 matching over 9 bases. This CDR3 is built from 15 residues. The junction had 8 bases not matched to a gene; V was cut back by 4 bases and J by 6 bases. The germline V gene has CDR1 SGHRS and CDR2 YFSETQ. The CDR3 bases are TGCGCCAGCAGCGAAGCGGGAGGCCCTCCCAATGAGCAGTTCTTC. It yields the protein CASSEAGGPPNEQFF. The variable domain in full, with the rest retrieved from reference TRBV5-1 and TRBJ2-1, is KAGVTQTPRYLIKTRGQQVTLSCSPISGHRSVSWYQQTPGQGLQFLFEYFSETQRNKGNFPGRFSGRQFSNSRSEMNVSTLELGDSALYLCASSEAGGPPNEQFFGPGTRLTVL.

This clonotype was seen many times. The chain is built from TRBV5-1 and TRBJ2-7, with 7 bases lining up with TRBD1. Germline CDR1 is SGHRS and CDR2 is YFSETQ. V was pared by 5 bases and J by 3 bases, with 14 bases of the junction left unmatched. This CDR3 contains 16 residues. CDR3 sequence reads: CASRFLSGQADYEQYF. The CDR3 nucleotides are TGCGCCAGCAGGTTCCTCTCCGGACAGGCAGACTACGAGCAGTACTTC.

Worth noting for this clonotype: A much larger clone lies one base from this, so it may be a read error. The chain combines TRBV6-5 with TRBJ1-2, with TRBD1 identical over 8 bases. CDR3 length: 16 amino acids. Germline assignment: CDR1 MNHEY and CDR2 SVGAGI. This CDR3 reads CASSYSRTGGGYGFTF. The CDR3 bases are TGTGCCAGCAGTTACTCGAGAACAGGGGGAGGCTATGGCTTCACCTTC.

There are many counts of this clonotype. The chain combines TRBV5-1 with TRBJ2-5, with D perhaps TRBD2 (5 bases). The V end was cut by 4 bases, the J end by 4 bases, with 17 bases between. Germline assignment: CDR1 SGHRS and CDR2 YFSETQ. This CDR3 region has 15 residues. The CDR3 reads CASSPQFNRGETQYF. CDR3 DNA: TGCGCCAGCAGCCCCCAGTTTAACCGGGGAGAGACCCAGTACTTC.

This clonotype was seen repeatedly, ten times or more. V gene TRBV12-3 or TRBV12-4 combines with J gene TRBJ2-7, with 10 bases that match TRBD1. V shed 5 bases, J shed 2 bases, and the junction held 9 bases outside the gene matches. This CDR3 has 16 amino acids. CDR3 region: CASSPQTGGPTYEQYF. In DNA form, the CDR3 reads TGTGCCAGCAGTCCCCAGACAGGGGGCCCTACCTACGAGCAGTACTTC.

Many counts were recorded for this clonotype. This sequence joins TRBV5-1 and TRBJ2-3, with 15 bases identical to TRBD2. The junction had 5 bases not matched to a gene; V was cut back by 0 bases and J by 0 bases. Germline V CDR1 and CDR2: SGHRS, YFSETQ. The CDR3 sequence is 19 residues long. The CDR3 sequence: CASSLARTSGRASTDTQYF. The DNA for the CDR3 is TGCGCCAGCAGCTTGGCAAGGACTAGCGGGAGGGCGAGCACAGATACGCAGTATTTT.